The subject of this entry is one T cell receptor (beta chain). This entry belongs to a study of human T cells and chemical hapten exposure. This sample's time point: patch test 3, about 24 weeks after DPC sensitization. Indicated treatment: therapeutic diphenylcyclopropenone sensitization with weekly scalp DPC. Participating donors were patients with alopecia, aged 18 to 70 years, considered appropriate candidates for DPC. The template was total RNA from unfractionated whole blood. TCRdb reanalysed the RACE reads using MiXCR and keeps one entry per CDR3 protein. The data show 110,000 or so distinct CDR3 sequences, 30% to 35% seen once. V was cut by 5 bases and J by 0 bases, with 14 bases left in between. CDR3 length: 15 residues.

Sequenced material: whole blood, taken in connection with sensitization to the hapten diphenylcyclopropenone (DPC). The chain carries TRBV12-3 or TRBV12-4 and TRBJ2-7; D is perhaps TRBD2 (6 bases). The source is a man aged 40-50 years with alopecia areata. Some clones in this sample may be carry-over from other donors' samples. CDR3 sequence (DNA): TGTGCCAGCAGTATAACGGGACTGTCCTCCTACGAGCAGTACTTC. Amino acids: CASSITGLSSYEQYF.